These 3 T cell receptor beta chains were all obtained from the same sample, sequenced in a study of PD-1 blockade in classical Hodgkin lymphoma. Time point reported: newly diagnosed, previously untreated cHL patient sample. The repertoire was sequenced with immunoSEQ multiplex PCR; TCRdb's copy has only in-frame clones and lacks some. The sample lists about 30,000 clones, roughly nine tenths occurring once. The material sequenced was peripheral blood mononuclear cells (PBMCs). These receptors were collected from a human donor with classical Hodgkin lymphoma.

CDR3 DNA sequence: TGCAGCGTCTACTACAATCTAGATACGCAGTATTTT. It encodes CSVYYNLDTQYF. This chain connects TRBV29-1 to TRBJ2-3; D is undetermined. The V gene lost 6 bases and the J gene lost 5 bases, with 12 bases spanning the gap. This CDR3 spans 12 amino acids. Germline V gives CDR1 SQVTM, CDR2 ANQGSEA.

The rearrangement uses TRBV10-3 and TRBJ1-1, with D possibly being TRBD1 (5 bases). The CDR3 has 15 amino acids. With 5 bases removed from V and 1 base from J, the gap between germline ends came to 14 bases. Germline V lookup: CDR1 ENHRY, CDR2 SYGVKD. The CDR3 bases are TGTGCCATCAGTCAGGGTCGTACAGGGAACACTGAAGCTTTCTTT. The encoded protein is CAISQGRTGNTEAFF.

The CDR3 DNA reads TGCAGCGCAGCGGGACCCCGGCCGGATACGCAGTATTTT. It encodes CSAAGPRPDTQYF. This sequence joins TRBV29-1 and TRBJ2-3, with 7 bases identical to TRBD2. The CDR3 totals 13 residues. Germline V gene sequence: CDR1 SQVTM, CDR2 ANQGSEA. The V segment lost 7 bases and the J segment 6 bases; nucleotides outside the gene matches: 10.